This T cell receptor beta chain was captured by sequencing in a study of cytomegalovirus exposure and HLA in healthy donors. PCR used 60 Vbeta primers and 13 Jbeta primers. Generated by immunoSEQ multiplex PCR, the TCRdb table keeps only in-frame clones and is missing some. The table shows more than 150,000 clones, with more than 75% occurring only once. Study findings and constraints: The authors excluded some V segments, including TRBV6-2 and TRBV6-3, as indistinguishable. The study found most TCR sequences rare, yet found some public TCRs in many donors.

CDR1 and CDR2 from the germline V gene are MNHNY and SVGAGI (reference sequence). The CDR3 has 16 residues. The V gene end was trimmed by 4 bases and the J gene end by 3 bases; junction bases not matched to a gene: 7. With regard to this clone: The target antigen is unknown.

V and J are TRBV6-6 and TRBJ2-2; 8 nucleotides agree with TRBD2. Material: PBMCs. This TCR derives from a girl in the first two years of life in good health and CMV-seronegative. CDR3 DNA: TGTGCCAGCAGTTGGGAAGCGGGGGACTACACCGGGGAGCTGTTTTTT. It yields the protein CASSWEAGDYTGELFF.